This T cell receptor beta chain emerged from a study of blood T cell repertoires in COVID-19 (TCRdb year 2020). Describing the broader study: Samples from collaborators originated in the United States, Italy and Spain and spanned both the acute and convalescent phases of COVID-19. The material from the prospective study consisted of cDNA or gDNA derived from T cells, B-cell-depleted T cells, or PBMCs. The dataset comprised deeply sampled blood TCRbeta repertoires from subjects exposed to, actively infected with, or recovered from COVID-19. The repertoires were made available in a free public database intended to serve as a resource for research on the immune response to SARS-CoV-2. Samples were obtained from the ongoing ImmuneRACE study (first 160 participants) and from 1,000 to 1,500 subjects provided by 6 global collaborators. A de-identified subject ID, COVID-19 status, age in years and sex were almost always included in the sample metadata. HLA class I and class II types, where available, came from metadata supplied by the sample provider rather than from assay-based typing.

Points the paper makes about the study in general: The amount of clinical and demographic metadata varied by source and participant and was provided uncurated.

In the case of this clone: Its cognate antigen has yet to be identified. Per-base quality was not reported, and no clone a single base away is much larger than it.

Participants in the prospective study were aged roughly 18 to 95 years, lived in some 24 United States geographic areas, and enrolled through a virtual design. In the prospective study, participants were assigned to cohorts based on the clinical history participants reported in a screening survey and a study questionnaire. ImmuneRACE Cohort 3 recovered participants were defined by two consecutive negative NP/OP PCR tests, healthcare professional clearance, or symptom resolution. In the prospective study, whole blood, serum and a nasopharyngeal or oropharyngeal swab were collected from each participant by mobile phlebotomists. Over a roughly two-month period, participants in the prospective study had the option of providing additional blood draws and questionnaires. Blood samples from the prospective study were shipped frozen or at room temperature prior to DNA extraction. The germline V end is reduced by 8 bases and the J end by 2 bases; junction bases left unmatched: 7. The cysteine opens and the phenylalanine closes a CDR3 of 14 amino acids. Only the CDR3 region is kept as DNA, spanning 42 bases read in frame from base 1. From the germline V gene (reference sequence), CDR1 is MNHEY and CDR2 is SMNVEV.

TCRbeta CDR3 regions were amplified from genomic DNA by means of the immunoSEQ Assay, a bias-controlled multiplex PCR. Under the source paper's analysis protocol: Within the assay, amplification of reference gene primers was used to estimate how many nucleated cells each sample contained. To quantify the absolute abundance of each unique TCRbeta CDR3 rearrangement, sequence reads were collapsed and filtered. For each sample, productive Simpson clonality was calculated as the square root of Simpson's diversity index over productive rearrangements. Sourced from immuneACCESS, this table was stored by TCRdb with only in-frame sequences that have V and J called. A share of the clones is absent; for the studies checked, an unresolved V gene accounts for under half, and the remainder has no known explanation. Clone size and V and J calls were adopted from that table, with D and trimming inferred from the DNA. The sample table holds just over 300,000 clones, of which 80% to 90% were seen once. The ten largest clones capture less than 2.5% of the sample.

Material: PBMCs or T cells enriched from blood (not recorded which). The clonotype originates from a man aged 30 to 39 who had recovered from COVID-19. The rearranged segments are TRBV27 and TRBJ2-7, with 9 bases in between that match TRBD2. The DNA sequence follows: TGTGCCAGCCGGGGCGGGGGGGTTACCTACGAGCAGTACTTC. This yields the protein CASRGGGVTYEQYF.